This T cell receptor beta chain was sequenced in a study of blood T cell repertoires in COVID-19. At the level of the study: Italy, Spain and the United States were the sources of the convalescent and acute COVID-19 samples. In each case, the material was cDNA or gDNA derived from T cells, B-cell-depleted T cells, or PBMCs.

Original analysis: From reference gene primer amplification, estimates of nucleated cell counts were derived. Libraries were prepared by immunoSEQ multiplex PCR; TCRdb keeps only in-frame clonotypes and omits some of them. V and J calls and clone size are as listed in that table; D and trimming were resolved from the DNA. The data hold 21,000 or so clones, with around 88% observed a single time. CDR3 length: 16 amino acids. Germline V lookup: CDR1 SGDLS, CDR2 YYNGEE. V lost 3 bases and J lost 5; bases outside the gene matches: 9. This TCR came from a man aged 65 to 85 with active COVID-19. Sequenced sample: peripheral blood. The genes are TRBV9 and TRBJ1-4; TRBD1 matches 8 bases. CDR3: CASSALTGEFNEKLFF. DNA of the CDR3: TGTGCCAGCAGCGCCCTGACAGGGGAGTTCAATGAAAAACTGTTTTTT.